The entry below gives a single TCR beta chain sequence along with its context. Its antigen remains unknown. This sample is drawn from a study of T cells in Graves' hyperthyroidism and ophthalmopathy. Points from the study as a whole: Blood also showed most of the thyroid clonotypes that were expanded above 0.001.

Amplification targeted TCR beta CDR3 regions from RNA transcripts. The TCR CDR3 was amplified in a first-round RT-PCR using the HTBI primer set. Each CDR3 protein is one row after TCRdb ran MiXCR on the multiplex PCR reads. This sample yields hundreds of thousands of distinct CDR3 sequences, of which around 20% are seen a single time; 30% to 40% belongs to the top ten. Germline CDR1 SNHLY, CDR2 FYNNEI. The length of the CDR3 is 12 residues. V gave up 4 bases and J gave up 6 bases, with 10 bases separating them. This sequence joins TRBV2 and TRBJ2-7; D not resolved. Sequencing used blood. The source is a man aged 30 to 39 with Graves' ophthalmopathy. The DNA of the CDR3 is TGTGCCAGCAGTGGGGTGACTCGCGAGCAGTACTTC. Encoded protein: CASSGVTREQYF.